A single sample gave rise to the 4 T cell receptor beta chains below, sequenced in a study of cytomegalovirus exposure and HLA in healthy donors. Using immunoSEQ multiplex PCR, the repertoire was profiled, and TCRdb retains in-frame clones only, with some absent. The sample has under 200,000 clones; around 90% are singletons. Sequenced: PBMCs. The origin of the receptors is a woman aged 18-29 years in good health and CMV-seropositive.

V usage is TRBV27 and J usage is TRBJ2-1; TRBD2 might be the D (5 bases). Trimming stripped 8 bases from V and 4 bases from J, with 15 bases between. The CDR3 runs to 14 residues. From germline, CDR1 is MNHEY and CDR2 SMNVEV (reference sequence). The CDR3, as DNA: TGTGCCAGCGCAAGGCCAGCGGAATACAATGAGCAGTTCTTC. Protein product: CASARPAEYNEQFF.

The CDR3, as DNA: TGTGCCAGCAGCTTATCCCACGCGATAGATACGCAGTATTTT. It translates to CASSLSHAIDTQYF. The genes are TRBV7-9 and TRBJ2-3; the D is unclear. The CDR3 has 14 residues. V lost 2 bases and J lost 5, with 11 bases in between. Germline lookup yields CDR1 SEHNR and CDR2 FQNEAQ (reference sequence).

DNA for the CDR3: TGTGCCAGCAGCACAGACAGGGGCCCCCGGACCCCTTACGAGCAGTACTTC. This codes for CASSTDRGPRTPYEQYF. The rearrangement uses TRBV7-9 and TRBJ2-7, with TRBD1 identical over 8 bases. The CDR3 sequence is 17 residues long. Germline V gene sequence: CDR1 SEHNR, CDR2 FQNEAQ (reference sequence). The V and J ends lost 5 bases and 4 bases, in that order; junction bases with no gene match: 16.

This clone has more than one count but fewer than ten. The chain employs TRBV10-3 and TRBJ1-1; 8 nucleotides agree with TRBD1. Germline loops: CDR1 ENHRY, CDR2 SYGVKD. The CDR3 is 12 residues long. V shed 6 bases and J 5 bases; nucleotides not matched to a gene: 2. Here the CDR3 reads CAIRDRATEAFF. Written as DNA, the CDR3 is TGTGCCATCAGGGACAGGGCGACTGAAGCTTTCTTT.